The T cell receptor beta chain under discussion was sequenced for a study of identical twins. Between the trimmed V and J ends, which lost 4 bases and 2 bases, there was a span of 5 bases. The CDR3 has 11 amino acids. Germline V gene data show CDR1 as SQVTM and CDR2 as ANQGSEA. Carrying unique molecular identifiers, the cDNA also gained a universal primer site through template switching. MiXCR, run by TCRdb on the 5' RACE reads, gives a single entry per CDR3 protein. The sample lists about 920,000 distinct CDR3 sequences; roughly an eighth were seen once. Study conclusions and caveats: Abundant beta clonotypes from cord blood bore fewer insertions; memory repertoires lacked this pattern. Where beta out-of-frame sequences were concerned, excess twin sharing was weaker. Alpha sequences out of frame and shared by twins had excess low generation probability.

In the case of this clonotype: Its antigen is unknown.

A further study also used this sample, focusing on yellow fever vaccine responses in identical twins.

The sequenced material came from PBMCs. The V gene is TRBV29-1, the J gene TRBJ1-2; D is uncertain. This receptor was taken from a woman younger than 30 in good health. This CDR3 reads CSVAQNYGYTF. The CDR3 nucleotides are TGCAGCGTTGCACAAAACTATGGCTACACCTTC. Based on the CDR3 plus reference TRBV29-1 and TRBJ1-2, the full variable domain is SAVISQKPSRDICQRGTSLTIQCQVDSQVTMMFWYRQQPGQSLTLIATANQGSEATYESGFVIDKFPISRPNLTFSTLTVSNMSPEDSSIYLCSVAQNYGYTFGSGTRLTVV.